This T cell receptor (beta chain) was retrieved from a study of Graves' ophthalmopathy and Graves' hyperthyroidism. Study-level results: For predicting ophthalmopathy progression, the model had approximately 70% sensitivity and 72.22% specificity. In blood appeared most of the expanded thyroid clonotypes whose frequency exceeded 0.001.

This clonotype was counted ten times or more. The antigen is unknown. Researchers took RNA transcripts and amplified TCR beta CDR3 regions from them. HTBI-primed first-round RT-PCR preceded second-round multiplex PCR. TCRdb redid the calling of the multiplex PCR reads with MiXCR, one entry per CDR3 protein. Of about 370,000 distinct CDR3 sequences listed, about 18% are singletons. This receptor was identified in an adult woman with stable Graves' hyperthyroidism. Sample: peripheral blood.

The CDR3 spells CSASLTDYEAFF. In DNA form, the CDR3 reads TGCAGTGCTTCTTTGACAGATTATGAAGCTTTCTTT. V and J are TRBV20-1 and TRBJ1-1, with a possible D match to TRBD1 (5 bases). Trimming took off 5 bases at V and 7 bases at J, with 14 bases between the two ends. This CDR3 contains 12 residues. CDR1 is DFQATT, CDR2 SNEGSKA, per germline (reference sequence).